This T cell receptor (beta chain) emerged from a study of graft-versus-host responses after intestinal transplantation. As for the study in general: Multivisceral, liver-intestinal, or isolated intestinal grafts were transplanted into recipients. After anti-thymocyte globulin induction, recipients took tacrolimus and steroids for 2 to 3 years.

The ends lost 4 bases at V and 5 bases at J; junction bases unmatched: 12. Germline CDR1 reads SGHVS; CDR2 reads FQNEAQ. This CDR3 is 18 amino acids long. Assay used: immunoSEQ multiplex PCR; TCRdb lists only in-frame clones, some missing. The profile shows 84,000 or so clones, roughly 80% of them singletons. Whole-study results and caveats: Where graft-donor T cell macrochimerism was present, patients had high graft-versus-host to host-versus-graft clonal ratios in allografts. The authors found GvH clones in recipient marrow, some appearing first in ileum or blood.

Note on this clone: Its target is unknown.

The sample here was unstimulated CD4+ T cells sorted from spleen or lymph node cells, taken before intestinal transplant. The TCR comes from a human donor who received an intestinal transplant. This rearrangement joins TRBV7-8 to TRBJ2-5; 14 bases line up with TRBD2. CDR3 sequence: CASSYLTSGRGIGETQYF. The CDR3 nucleotides read TGTGCCAGCAGCTATTTGACTAGCGGGAGGGGTATCGGGGAGACCCAGTACTTC.